This T cell receptor beta chain was observed in a study of chemoradiotherapy in HPV16-positive cancers. Profiling relied on immunoSEQ multiplex PCR, and the TCRdb table lists in-frame clones only, not all of them. The sample lists 12,000 or so clones; around 80% were seen once. The germline V gene encodes CDR1 MNHEY and CDR2 SMNVEV (reference sequence). Trimming took off 3 bases at V and 7 bases at J, with 18 bases between the two ends. The CDR3 has 16 residues. The chain is built from TRBV27 and TRBJ1-4; D gene ambiguous. The clonotype originates from a human donor with HPV-associated anogenital cancer. This specimen was acquired from a patient who underwent chemoradiotherapy. The CDR3 spells CASSFGPGYRSEKLFF. For the CDR3, the DNA is TGTGCCAGCAGTTTTGGGCCCGGGTACCGCAGTGAAAAACTGTTTTTT. Variable domain in full (rest from reference TRBV27 and TRBJ1-4): EAQVTQNPRYLITVTGKKLTVTCSQNMNHEYMSWYRQDPGLGLRQIYYSMNVEVTDKGDVPEGYKVSRKEKRNFPLILESPSPNQTSLYFCASSFGPGYRSEKLFFGSGTQLSVL.